The clone carrying this TCR beta chain appeared a few times. Antigen unknown. This record belongs to a study of cytomegalovirus exposure and HLA in healthy donors. Whole-study findings and limits: Upon later analysis, TCR association rates were observed to vary by HLA locus, being highest for DRB1 and lowest for HLA-C. About 87% or about 30% of the time was how often most TCR beta V segments were productive, according to an earlier analysis.

13 Jbeta primers and 60 Vbeta primers were used for the PCR. Libraries were prepared by immunoSEQ multiplex PCR; TCRdb keeps only in-frame clonotypes and omits some of them. The sample shows fewer than 140,000 clones, about three quarters of them seen only once. Germline loops: CDR1 SGHKS, CDR2 YYEKEE (reference sequence). V shed 2 bases, J shed 8 bases, and the junction held 10 bases outside the gene matches. The CDR3 has 15 amino acids. The chain combines TRBV5-5 with TRBJ2-1; 7 bases match TRBD2. Specimen: PBMCs. This receptor was obtained from a boy between 10 and 17 years old in good health and CMV-seronegative. The CDR3: CASSFRDYTPHEQFF. CDR3 sequence (DNA): TGTGCCAGCAGCTTCCGGGACTATACCCCTCATGAGCAGTTCTTC.